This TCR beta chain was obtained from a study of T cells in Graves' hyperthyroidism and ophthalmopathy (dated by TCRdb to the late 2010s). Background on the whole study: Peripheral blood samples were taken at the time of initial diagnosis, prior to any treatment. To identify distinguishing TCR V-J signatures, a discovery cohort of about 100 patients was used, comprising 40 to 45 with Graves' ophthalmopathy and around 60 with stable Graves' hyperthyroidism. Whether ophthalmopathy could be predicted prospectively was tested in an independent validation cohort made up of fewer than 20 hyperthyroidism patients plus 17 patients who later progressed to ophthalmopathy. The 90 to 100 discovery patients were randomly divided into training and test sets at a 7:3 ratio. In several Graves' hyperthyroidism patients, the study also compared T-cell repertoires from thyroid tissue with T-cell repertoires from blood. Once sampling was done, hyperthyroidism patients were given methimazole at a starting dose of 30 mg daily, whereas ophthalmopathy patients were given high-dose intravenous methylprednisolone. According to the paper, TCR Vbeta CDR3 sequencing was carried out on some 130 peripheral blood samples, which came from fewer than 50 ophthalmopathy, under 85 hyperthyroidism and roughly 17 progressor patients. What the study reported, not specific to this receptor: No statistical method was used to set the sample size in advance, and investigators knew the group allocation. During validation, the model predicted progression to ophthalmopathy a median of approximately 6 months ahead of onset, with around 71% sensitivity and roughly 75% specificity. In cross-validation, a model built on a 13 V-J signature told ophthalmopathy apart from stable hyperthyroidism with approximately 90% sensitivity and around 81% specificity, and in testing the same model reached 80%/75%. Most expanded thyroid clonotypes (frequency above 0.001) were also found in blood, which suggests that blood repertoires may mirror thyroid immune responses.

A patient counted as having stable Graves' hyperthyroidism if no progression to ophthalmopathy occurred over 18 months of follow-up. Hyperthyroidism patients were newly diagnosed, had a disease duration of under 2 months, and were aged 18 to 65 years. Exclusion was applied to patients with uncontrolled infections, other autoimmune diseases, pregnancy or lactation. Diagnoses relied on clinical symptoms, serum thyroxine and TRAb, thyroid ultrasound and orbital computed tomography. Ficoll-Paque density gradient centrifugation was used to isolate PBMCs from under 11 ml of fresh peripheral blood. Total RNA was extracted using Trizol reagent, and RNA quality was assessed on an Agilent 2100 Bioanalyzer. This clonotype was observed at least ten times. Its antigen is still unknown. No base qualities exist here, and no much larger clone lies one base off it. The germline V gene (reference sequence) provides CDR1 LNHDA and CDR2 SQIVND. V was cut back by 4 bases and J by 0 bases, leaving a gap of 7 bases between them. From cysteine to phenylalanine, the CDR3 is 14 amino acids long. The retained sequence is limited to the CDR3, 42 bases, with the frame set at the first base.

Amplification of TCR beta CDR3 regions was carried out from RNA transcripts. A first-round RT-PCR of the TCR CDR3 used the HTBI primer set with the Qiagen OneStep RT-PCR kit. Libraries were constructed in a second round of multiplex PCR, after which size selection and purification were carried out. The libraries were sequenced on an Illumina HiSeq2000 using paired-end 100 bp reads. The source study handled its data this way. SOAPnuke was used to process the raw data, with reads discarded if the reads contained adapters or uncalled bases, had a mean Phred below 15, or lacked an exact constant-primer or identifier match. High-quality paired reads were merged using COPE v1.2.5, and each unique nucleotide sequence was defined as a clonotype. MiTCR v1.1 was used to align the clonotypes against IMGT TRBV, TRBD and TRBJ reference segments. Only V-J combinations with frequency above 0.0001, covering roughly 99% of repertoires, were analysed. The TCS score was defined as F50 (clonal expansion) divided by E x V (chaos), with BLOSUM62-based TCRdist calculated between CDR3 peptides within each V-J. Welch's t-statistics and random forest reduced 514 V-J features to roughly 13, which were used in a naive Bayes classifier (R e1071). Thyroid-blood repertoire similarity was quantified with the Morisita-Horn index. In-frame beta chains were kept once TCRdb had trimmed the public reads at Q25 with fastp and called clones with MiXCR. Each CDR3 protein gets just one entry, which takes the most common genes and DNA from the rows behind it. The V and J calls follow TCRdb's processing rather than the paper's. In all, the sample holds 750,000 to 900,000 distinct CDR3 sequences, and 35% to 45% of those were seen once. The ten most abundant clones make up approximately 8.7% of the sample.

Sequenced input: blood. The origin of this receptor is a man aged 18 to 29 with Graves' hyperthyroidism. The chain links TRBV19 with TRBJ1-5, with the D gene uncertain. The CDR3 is CASSNRDSNQPQHF. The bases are TGTGCCAGTAGTAACCGTGATAGCAATCAGCCCCAGCATTTT.